The clone carrying this T cell receptor (beta chain) was recorded once. Its specificity is not known. The source of the sample is a study of cytomegalovirus exposure and HLA in healthy donors. Study-level points and caveats: Per a later analysis, about 18,000 TCR beta sequences showed association with HLA alleles at 0.05 false discovery rate. Links to common viral pathogens appeared, in a later analysis, for several of the most significant clusters. In an earlier analysis, in around 590 donors, most V segments appeared productive either ~87% or ~30% of the time.

The PCR employed 60 Vbeta primers together with 13 Jbeta primers. Assay used: immunoSEQ multiplex PCR; TCRdb lists only in-frame clones, some missing. The sample holds roughly 120,000 clones, 80% seen once. The CDR3 loop spans 15 amino acids. J gave up 9 bases and V 4 bases, and 11 bases lay outside the gene matches. The V gene's germline CDR1 is MDHEN and CDR2 SYDVKM. The V call is TRBV28, the J call TRBJ2-2; 7 nucleotides agree with TRBD1. Sequenced sample: PBMCs. The TCR comes from a female donor in good health and CMV-seropositive. The CDR3: CASSSLTGPLRELFF. The CDR3 DNA follows: TGTGCCAGCAGTTCCCTGACAGGGCCCCTCCGGGAGCTGTTTTTT.